Shown below are 25 T cell receptor beta chains from a single sample sequenced in a study of radiotherapy plus CTLA-4 blockade in lung cancer. The protocol was immunoSEQ multiplex PCR, while the TCRdb copy is restricted to in-frame clones and leaves out a portion. The sample contains 75,000 to 100,000 clones, around 88% of which appear only once. The specimen comprised peripheral blood, sampled from a patient treated with radiotherapy plus ipilimumab. These receptors came from a human donor with non-small cell lung cancer that progressed on radiotherapy plus ipilimumab.

This clone was detected once. This chain joins TRBV29-1 and TRBJ1-2; D remains ambiguous. Germline CDR1 and CDR2: SQVTM and ANQGSEA. V dropped 6 bases and J dropped 4 bases, with 12 bases sitting between them. The length of the CDR3 is 12 residues. The CDR3 is CSVTGLGYGYTF. In nucleotides, the CDR3 is TGCAGCGTCACGGGGTTAGGCTATGGCTACACCTTC.

The V and J genes are TRBV19 and TRBJ2-1, with 7 positions matching TRBD2. From germline, CDR1 is LNHDA and CDR2 SQIVND (reference sequence). The CDR3 is 15 residues long. V trimming: 1 base; J trimming: 3 bases; junction bases outside the gene matches: 3. The CDR3 bases are TGTGCCAGTAGTATAGTCAGGACTAGCTACAATGAGCAGTTCTTC. Protein product: CASSIVRTSYNEQFF.

The chain uses TRBV5-1 and TRBJ2-7; the match to TRBD2 covers 9 bases. The J segment lost 3 bases and the V segment lost 4 bases, leaving 8 bases of the junction unmatched. The CDR3 totals 15 residues. The germline V gene encodes CDR1 SGHRS and CDR2 YFSETQ. The CDR3 here is CASSLDSGSFYEQYF. Written as DNA, the CDR3 is TGCGCCAGCAGCCTTGATAGCGGGAGTTTCTACGAGCAGTACTTC.

The genes are TRBV19 and TRBJ2-4, with 8 bases lining up with TRBD2. This CDR3 comprises 14 residues. In germline, CDR1 is LNHDA, CDR2 SQIVND (reference sequence). Trimming cost V 6 bases and J 8 bases; bases outside gene matches: 9. The CDR3 DNA reads as TGTGCCAGTAGATCCCCGGGAGGGACGGACATTCAGTACTTC. This gives the protein CASRSPGGTDIQYF.

The rearrangement uses TRBV13 and TRBJ2-7, with 11 positions matching TRBD1. The trim removed 5 bases at V and 6 bases at J, leaving 12 bases unmatched. This CDR3 is built from 16 residues. Germline V CDR1 and CDR2: PRHDT, FYEKMQ (reference sequence). The chain's CDR3 is CASSRTGGVRTFEQYF. The CDR3 DNA follows: TGTGCCAGCAGCCGGACAGGGGGCGTAAGAACGTTCGAGCAGTACTTC.

In this sample, this clone turned up a few times. In the same sample, other DNA sequences code for this CDR3. This chain joins TRBV5-1 and TRBJ2-5; D assignment may be TRBD1 or TRBD2 (5 bases each). CDR3 length: 13 residues. CDR1 and CDR2 from the germline V gene are SGHRS and YFSETQ. V lost 0 bases to trimming and J lost 4 bases, with 7 bases between them. The chain's CDR3 is CASSLGGAETQYF. As DNA, the CDR3 is TGCGCCAGCAGCTTGGGAGGGGCAGAGACCCAGTACTTC. Based on the CDR3 plus reference TRBV5-1 and TRBJ2-5, the full variable domain is KAGVTQTPRYLIKTRGQQVTLSCSPISGHRSVSWYQQTPGQGLQFLFEYFSETQRNKGNFPGRFSGRQFSNSRSEMNVSTLELGDSALYLCASSLGGAETQYFGPGTRLLVL.

V is TRBV29-1 and J is TRBJ1-2; 9 bases align to TRBD1. Germline CDR1 SQVTM, CDR2 ANQGSEA. The CDR3 runs 13 residues. Trimming cost V 6 bases and J 7 bases; bases outside gene matches: 9. This chain's CDR3 is CSVRGTGGSGYTF. CDR3 nucleotides: TGCAGCGTGAGAGGAACAGGGGGCAGTGGCTACACCTTC.

In nucleotides, the CDR3 is TGTGCCAGCAGTTACCCCGCTCAGGGCAATGAGCAGTTCTTC. Its translation is CASSYPAQGNEQFF. This sequence joins TRBV6-6 and TRBJ2-1; tentative D call: TRBD1 (5 bases). CDR1 is MNHNY, CDR2 SVGAGI, per germline (reference sequence). Trimming shortened V by 2 bases and J by 6 bases, and 11 bases separated the two germline ends. The CDR3 covers 14 residues.

The chain recombines TRBV27 with TRBJ1-2, with 9 bases identical to TRBD1. The CDR3 has 16 amino acids. In germline, CDR1 is MNHEY, CDR2 SMNVEV (reference sequence). J was trimmed by 1 base and V by 5 bases; bases with no gene match: 8. The CDR3 loop is CASSPLPGQGNYGYTF. CDR3 nucleotides: TGTGCCAGCAGTCCCTTGCCGGGACAGGGTAACTATGGCTACACCTTC.

The CDR3 protein is CAWSPGQPNYGYTF. CDR3 nucleotides: TGTGCCTGGAGTCCGGGACAGCCTAACTATGGCTACACCTTC. The V call is TRBV30, the J call TRBJ1-2; 7 positions agree with TRBD1. Trimming took 2 bases from V and 0 from J; bases not matched to a gene: 3. This CDR3 is 14 amino acids long. Germline loops: CDR1 GTSNPN, CDR2 SVGIG (reference sequence).

The gene calls are TRBV7-9 and TRBJ1-5; D unclear. The germline V and J ends were trimmed by 1 base and 5 bases, with 9 bases remaining between them. Germline V CDR1 and CDR2: SEHNR, FQNEAQ (reference sequence). There are 14 residues in the CDR3. The CDR3 protein is CASSLGAPDQPQHF. The CDR3, as DNA: TGTGCCAGCAGCTTAGGGGCCCCGGATCAGCCCCAGCATTTT.

The CDR3 DNA reads TGTGCCAGTAGTGAAGGACTAGCGGGCCCCTACGAGCAGTACTTC. Its protein product is CASSEGLAGPYEQYF. The rearrangement uses TRBV19 and TRBJ2-7, with 11 bases identical to TRBD2. The CDR3 loop spans 15 amino acids. Germline V gene sequence: CDR1 LNHDA, CDR2 SQIVND (reference sequence). V lost 5 bases and J lost 2; bases outside the gene matches: 5.

The chain uses TRBV19 and TRBJ2-7; 9 bases map to TRBD1. The CDR3 extends over 15 amino acids. The germline V gene has CDR1 LNHDA and CDR2 SQIVND (reference sequence). Trimming took 5 bases from V and 2 from J; bases not matched to a gene: 7. The DNA for the CDR3 is TGTGCCAGTAGTTGGACCGGGACAGGGCCCTACGAGCAGTACTTC. It encodes CASSWTGTGPYEQYF.

The rearrangement links TRBV29-1 to TRBJ2-7, with 14 bases fitting TRBD2. Per germline, CDR1 SQVTM and CDR2 ANQGSEA. CDR3 length: 14 residues. After removal of 6 bases from V and 6 bases from J, the junction contained 7 bases not matched to a gene. The CDR3 reads CSVSGLAGVTEQYF. CDR3 coding DNA: TGCAGCGTGTCGGGACTAGCGGGAGTTACCGAGCAGTACTTC.

The chain links TRBV10-3 to TRBJ1-2; 7 nucleotides agree with TRBD1. CDR1 and CDR2 from the germline V gene are ENHRY and SYGVKD. V trimming: 8 bases; J trimming: 0 bases; junction bases outside the gene matches: 15. The CDR3 loop spans 17 amino acids. In nucleotides, the CDR3 is TGTGCCATCTCAACCTCGACAGGGACCACAACTAACTATGGCTACACCTTC. Translation gives CAISTSTGTTTNYGYTF.

This chain uses TRBV18 with TRBJ2-3; no reliable D call. Germline V lookup: CDR1 KGHSH, CDR2 LQKENI. The CDR3 length is 16 residues. Trimming left V 2 bases short and J 0 bases short, with 12 bases between. The CDR3 spells CASSPEPKLSTDTQYF. The DNA for the CDR3 is TGTGCCAGCTCACCAGAACCGAAACTCAGCACAGATACGCAGTATTTT.

This clone was picked up one time. The chain joins TRBV5-1 to TRBJ1-1; TRBD1 might be the D (5 bases). CDR1 SGHRS and CDR2 YFSETQ come from the germline V gene. Trimming stripped 3 bases from V and 4 bases from J, with 16 bases between. The CDR3 loop spans 15 amino acids. This chain's CDR3 is CASSYEGHPGTEAFF. CDR3 nucleotides: TGCGCCAGCAGCTATGAAGGACACCCGGGCACTGAAGCTTTCTTT.

Comment on this clone: The sample holds other DNA sequences that translate to the same CDR3. This chain links TRBV15 with TRBJ1-3; no reliable D call. CDR1 LNHNV and CDR2 YYDKDF come from the germline V gene (reference sequence). The CDR3 sequence is 15 residues long. V was cut by 0 bases and J by 1 base, with 7 bases left in between. For the CDR3, the DNA is TGTGCCACCAGCAGAGATAAGGGTTCTGGAAACACCATATATTTT. Protein sequence: CATSRDKGSGNTIYF.

The chain joins TRBV27 to TRBJ1-5; D may be TRBD1 (6 bases). V lost 5 bases to trimming and J lost 1 base, with 12 bases between them. Per germline, CDR1 MNHEY and CDR2 SMNVEV (reference sequence). CDR3 length: 15 amino acids. In DNA form, the CDR3 reads TGTGCCAGCAGTCCACAGGGAGTCAGCAATCAGCCCCAGCATTTT. Translating gives CASSPQGVSNQPQHF.

This clone showed up just once. The chain carries TRBV4-1 and TRBJ1-1; the D gene is possibly TRBD1 (5 bases). V lost 1 base to trimming and J lost 3 bases, with 9 bases between them. Germline lookup yields CDR1 MGHRA and CDR2 YSYEKL. The CDR3 loop spans 14 amino acids. Here the CDR3 reads CASSQVDRHTEAFF. DNA for the CDR3: TGCGCCAGCAGCCAAGTCGACAGACACACTGAAGCTTTCTTT.

The chain is built from TRBV19 and TRBJ2-7; possible D gene TRBD1, 6 bases. Germline loops: CDR1 LNHDA, CDR2 SQIVND (reference sequence). This CDR3 comprises 14 residues. Trimming stripped 7 bases from V and 2 bases from J, with 15 bases between. The CDR3 DNA reads as TGTGCCAGTACCCCAGAACAGGGCCCCTACGAGCAGTACTTC. Translation gives CASTPEQGPYEQYF.

This clone was picked up one time. V is TRBV25-1 and J is TRBJ2-2, with D unclear. Germline V gene data show CDR1 as MGHDK and CDR2 as SYGVNS. The V gene lost 7 bases and the J gene lost 1 base, with 10 bases spanning the gap. The CDR3 length is 14 residues. The CDR3 sequence: CASTNPVNTGELFF. As DNA, the CDR3 is TGTGCCAGCACCAATCCGGTGAACACCGGGGAGCTGTTTTTT.

The rearrangement links TRBV12-5 to TRBJ2-3; D unclear. Trimming took off 3 bases at V and 6 bases at J, with 7 bases between the two ends. The CDR3 runs to 12 residues. CDR1 is LGHNT and CDR2 is FRNRAP in the germline V gene. The CDR3 loop reads CASGLSTDTQYF. The CDR3, as DNA: TGTGCTAGTGGTTTAAGTACGGATACGCAGTATTTT. Combining the CDR3 with reference TRBV12-5 and TRBJ2-3 gives the whole variable domain DARVTQTPRHKVTEMGQEVTMRCQPILGHNTVFWYRQTMMQGLELLAYFRNRAPLDDSGMPKDRFSAEMPDATLATLKIQPSEPRDSAVYFCASGLSTDTQYFGPGTRLTVL.

CDR3 sequence: CASSRLDSMNTEAFF. CDR3 nucleotides: TGCGCCAGCAGCAGGTTGGACAGCATGAACACTGAAGCTTTCTTT. The chain couples TRBV4-1 to TRBJ1-1, with D possibly matching TRBD1 (6 bases). The germline V gene encodes CDR1 MGHRA and CDR2 YSYEKL. The V end was cut by 5 bases, the J end by 0 bases, with 13 bases between. The CDR3 is 15 residues long.

The chain recombines TRBV11-2 with TRBJ1-3, with D maybe TRBD1 (6 bases). The CDR3 sequence is 14 residues long. V lost 2 bases to trimming and J lost 4 bases, with 9 bases between them. Germline-derived CDR1 and CDR2 are SGHAT and FQNNGV. CDR3 sequence (DNA): TGTGCCAGCAGCTTATCAGGGGACGGAAACACCATATATTTT. This gives the protein CASSLSGDGNTIYF.